The 10 T cell receptor beta chains given below trace back to one sample, sequenced in a study of Graves' ophthalmopathy and Graves' hyperthyroidism. The sequenced template was RNA, covering the TCR beta CDR3 region. The first round was an RT-PCR with HTBI primers, and the second round was a multiplex PCR. TCRdb re-analysed the multiplex PCR reads in MiXCR, keeping a single row per CDR3 protein. The data contain 620,000 or so distinct CDR3 sequences, 22% of them singletons. The sequencing input was peripheral blood. Receptors were obtained from a woman between 18 and 30 years old with stable Graves' hyperthyroidism. Some clones in this sample may be carry-over from other donors' samples.

Points on this clonotype: This CDR3 is missing its conserved last phenylalanine or tryptophan, likely due to a read error. CDR3 coding DNA: TGTGCCAGTAGTATACGGGACAGCTACGAGCAGTACTCC. Translated, it gives CASSIRDSYEQYS. The rearrangement uses TRBV19 and TRBJ2-7; the match to TRBD1 covers 7 bases. Germline V CDR1 and CDR2: LNHDA, SQIVND (reference sequence). The junction had 1 base not matched to a gene; V was cut back by 2 bases and J by 3 bases. The CDR3 runs 13 residues.

DNA of the CDR3: TGTGCCAGCAGTCCGATACCCAGGACTGGTCCCTCCTACGAGCAGTACTTC. Translating it yields CASSPIPRTGPSYEQYF. This sequence joins TRBV28 and TRBJ2-7, with a weak D call TRBD2 (5 bases). V dropped 5 bases and J dropped 0 bases, with 20 bases sitting between them. The CDR3 is made up of 17 amino acids. Looked up from germline, CDR1 is MDHEN and CDR2 is SYDVKM. The whole variable domain, remainder taken from reference TRBV28 and TRBJ2-7, is DVKVTQSSRYLVKRTGEKVFLECVQDMDHENMFWYRQDPGLGLRLIYFSYDVKMKEKGDIPEGYSVSREKKERFSLILESASTNQTSMYLCASSPIPRTGPSYEQYFGPGTRLTVT.

This clonotype occurred many times. As DNA, the CDR3 is TGTGCCACCAGTGATACAAAAAAGGGGGGCTCTGAAGCTTTCTTT. Translated, it gives CATSDTKKGGSEAFF. The chain uses TRBV24-1 and TRBJ1-1; possible D gene TRBD1, 6 bases. Deletions cut 3 bases from V and 6 bases from J, with 16 bases between. The CDR3 extends over 15 amino acids. Germline assignment: CDR1 KGHDR and CDR2 SFDVKD.

This clonotype occurred many times. This chain uses TRBV20-1 with TRBJ2-7; perhaps TRBD2 as D (6 bases). There are 15 residues in the CDR3. The germline V gene has CDR1 DFQATT and CDR2 SNEGSKA (reference sequence). Trimming pared 0 bases from V and 2 bases from J, leaving 14 bases between. In DNA, the CDR3 is TGCAGTGCTAGAGAGCTGTCGGCGGGGACCTACGAGCAGTACTTC. This translates into CSARELSAGTYEQYF.

This clonotype occurred many times. The chain has TRBV20-1 and TRBJ2-5, with 10 bases that match TRBD1. The CDR3 is made up of 16 amino acids. V trimming: 1 base; J trimming: 5 bases; junction bases outside the gene matches: 10. Per germline, CDR1 DFQATT and CDR2 SNEGSKA (reference sequence). The CDR3 bases are TGCAGTGCTAGAGGCCCGACAGGGGGCGGAGGGGAGACCCAGTACTTC. Translated: CSARGPTGGGGETQYF.

In its sample, this clonotype was seen a few times. The rearrangement uses TRBV7-9 and TRBJ1-3, with TRBD1 identical over 7 bases. The CDR3 is 15 residues long. The J segment lost 4 bases and the V segment lost 2 bases, leaving 5 bases of the junction unmatched. Germline CDR1 reads SEHNR; CDR2 reads FQNEAQ (reference sequence). CDR3 coding DNA: TGTGCCAGCAGCTTACAGGGACAGTGGGGAAACACCATATATTTT. It codes for CASSLQGQWGNTIYF.

J is TRBJ2-5 and V is TRBV6-1; TRBD2 matches 8 bases. Looked up from germline, CDR1 is MNHNS and CDR2 is SASEGT. The V and J ends lost 2 bases and 9 bases, in that order; junction bases with no gene match: 11. This CDR3 has 15 amino acids. The chain's CDR3 is CASSEYASGSGAQYF. The CDR3 DNA reads TGTGCCAGCAGTGAATACGCTAGCGGGTCAGGGGCCCAGTACTTC.

In this sample, this clonotype turned up many times. This chain connects TRBV5-1 to TRBJ1-1; 7 bases align to TRBD1. CDR1 SGHRS and CDR2 YFSETQ come from the germline V gene. The J segment lost 1 base and the V segment lost 4 bases, leaving 7 bases of the junction unmatched. The length of the CDR3 is 15 residues. CDR3 protein: CASSRGQATNTEAFF. DNA of the CDR3: TGCGCCAGCAGCCGCGGACAGGCTACGAACACTGAAGCTTTCTTT.

The rearrangement links TRBV12-5 to TRBJ1-1; D might be TRBD1 (5 bases). The CDR3 runs to 14 residues. The ends were cut back, 5 bases at V and 8 bases at J, with 18 bases in the middle. Germline loops: CDR1 LGHNT, CDR2 FRNRAP. CDR3 in amino acids: CASGMRQRDGEAFF. The CDR3 region has the DNA TGTGCTAGTGGTATGAGACAGCGAGATGGGGAAGCTTTCTTT.

In this sample, this clonotype turned up a few times. One end of the junction is discordant with germline, which a read error may explain. This chain links TRBV2 with TRBJ1-5, with a tentative D call TRBD1 (6 bases). CDR3 length: 14 residues. CDR1 is SNHLY, CDR2 FYNNEI, per germline. As DNA, the CDR3 is TGTGCCAGCAGTGGACAGGTCGGCAATCAGCCTCAGCATTTT. Protein: CASSGQVGNQPQHF.